Each of the 3 T cell receptor beta chains below was sequenced from the same sample in a study of control samples from healthy donors and cancer patients. Using immunoSEQ multiplex PCR, the repertoire was profiled, and TCRdb retains in-frame clones only, with some absent. Among roughly 130,000 clones listed, approximately 91% were seen once. The sample taken for sequencing was blood. The receptors shown here come from a woman younger than 45 in good health.

This chain links TRBV19 with TRBJ2-2, with D uncertain. The CDR3 length is 10 residues. Germline V gene sequence: CDR1 LNHDA, CDR2 SQIVND (reference sequence). The V end lost 5 bases, the J end lost 6 bases, and 1 base lay between the germline ends. CDR3 sequence (DNA): TGTGCCAGTAGTGCCGGGGAGCTGTTTTTT. Translation gives CASSAGELFF. The full variable domain, completed using reference TRBV19 and TRBJ2-2, is DGGITQSPKYLFRKEGQNVTLSCEQNLNHDAMYWYRQDPGQGLRLIYYSQIVNDFQKGDIAEGYSVSREKKESFPLTVTSAQKNPTAFYLCASSAGELFFGEGSRLTVL.

CDR3: CASRDRGVDEQFF. CDR3 in DNA: TGTGCCAGCCGGGACAGGGGGGTGGATGAGCAGTTCTTC. This chain joins TRBV19 and TRBJ2-1, with 11 bases aligning to TRBD1. V shed 9 bases and J 8 bases; nucleotides not matched to a gene: 6. CDR1 is LNHDA, CDR2 SQIVND, per germline (reference sequence). The CDR3 spans 13 residues.

V and J are TRBV6-5 and TRBJ1-2, with TRBD1 identical over 8 bases. From germline, CDR1 is MNHEY and CDR2 SVGAGI. This CDR3 has 12 residues. The J segment lost 14 bases and the V segment lost 6 bases, leaving 11 bases of the junction unmatched. The CDR3 protein is CASRPNDRGETF. DNA of the CDR3: TGTGCCAGCAGGCCAAACGACAGGGGCGAAACCTTC.